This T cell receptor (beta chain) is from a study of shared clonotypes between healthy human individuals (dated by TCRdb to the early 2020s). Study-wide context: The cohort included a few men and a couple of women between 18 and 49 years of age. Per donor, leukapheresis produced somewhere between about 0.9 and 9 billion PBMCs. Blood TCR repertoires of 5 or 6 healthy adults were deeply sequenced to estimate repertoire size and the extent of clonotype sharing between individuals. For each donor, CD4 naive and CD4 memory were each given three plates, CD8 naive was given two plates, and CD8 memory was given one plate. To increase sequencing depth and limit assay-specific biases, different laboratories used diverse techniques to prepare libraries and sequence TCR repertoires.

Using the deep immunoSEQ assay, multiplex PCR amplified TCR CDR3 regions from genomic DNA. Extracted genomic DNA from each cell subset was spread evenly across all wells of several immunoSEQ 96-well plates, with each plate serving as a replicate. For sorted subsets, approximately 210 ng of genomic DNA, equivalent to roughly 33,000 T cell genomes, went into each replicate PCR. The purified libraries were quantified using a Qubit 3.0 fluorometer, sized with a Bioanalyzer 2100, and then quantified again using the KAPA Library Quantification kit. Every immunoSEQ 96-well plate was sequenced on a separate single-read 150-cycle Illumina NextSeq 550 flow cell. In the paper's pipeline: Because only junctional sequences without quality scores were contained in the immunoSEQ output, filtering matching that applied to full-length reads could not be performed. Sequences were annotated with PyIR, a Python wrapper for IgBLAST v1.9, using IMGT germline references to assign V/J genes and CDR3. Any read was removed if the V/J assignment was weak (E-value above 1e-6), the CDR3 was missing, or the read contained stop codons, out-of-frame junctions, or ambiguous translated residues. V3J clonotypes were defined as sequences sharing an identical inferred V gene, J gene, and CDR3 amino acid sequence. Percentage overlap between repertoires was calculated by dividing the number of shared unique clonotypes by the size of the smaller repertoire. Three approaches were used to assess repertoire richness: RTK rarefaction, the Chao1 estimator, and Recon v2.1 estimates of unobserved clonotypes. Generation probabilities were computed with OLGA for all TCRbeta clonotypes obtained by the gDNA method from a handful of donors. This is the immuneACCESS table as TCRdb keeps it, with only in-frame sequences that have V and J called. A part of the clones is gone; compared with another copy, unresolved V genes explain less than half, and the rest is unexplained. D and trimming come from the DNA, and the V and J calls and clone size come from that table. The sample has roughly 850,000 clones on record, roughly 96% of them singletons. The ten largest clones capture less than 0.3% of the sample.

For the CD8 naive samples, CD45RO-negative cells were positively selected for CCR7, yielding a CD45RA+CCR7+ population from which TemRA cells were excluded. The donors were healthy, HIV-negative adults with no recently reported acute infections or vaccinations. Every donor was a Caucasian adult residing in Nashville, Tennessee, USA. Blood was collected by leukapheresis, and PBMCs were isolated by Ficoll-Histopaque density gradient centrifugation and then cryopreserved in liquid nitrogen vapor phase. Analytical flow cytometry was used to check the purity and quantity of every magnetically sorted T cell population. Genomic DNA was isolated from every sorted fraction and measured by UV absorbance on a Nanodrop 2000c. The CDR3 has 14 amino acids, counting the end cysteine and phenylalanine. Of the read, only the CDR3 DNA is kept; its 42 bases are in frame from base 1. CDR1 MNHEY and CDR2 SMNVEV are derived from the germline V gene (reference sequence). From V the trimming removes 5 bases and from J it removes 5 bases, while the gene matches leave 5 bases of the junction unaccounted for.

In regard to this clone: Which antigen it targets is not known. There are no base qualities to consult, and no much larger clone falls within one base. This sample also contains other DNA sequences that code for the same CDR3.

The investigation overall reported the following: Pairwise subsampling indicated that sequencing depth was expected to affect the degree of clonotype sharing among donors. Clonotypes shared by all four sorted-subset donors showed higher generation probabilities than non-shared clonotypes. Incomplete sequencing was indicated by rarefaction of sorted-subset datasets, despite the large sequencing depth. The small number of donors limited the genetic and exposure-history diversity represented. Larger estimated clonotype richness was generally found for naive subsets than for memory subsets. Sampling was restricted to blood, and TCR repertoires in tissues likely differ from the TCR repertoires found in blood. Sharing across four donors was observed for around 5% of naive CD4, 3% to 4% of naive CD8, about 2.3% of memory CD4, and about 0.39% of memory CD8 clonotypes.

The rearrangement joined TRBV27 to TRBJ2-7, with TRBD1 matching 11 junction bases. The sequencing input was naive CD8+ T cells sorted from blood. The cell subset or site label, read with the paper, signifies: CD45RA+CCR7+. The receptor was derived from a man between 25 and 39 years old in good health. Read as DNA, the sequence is TGTGCCAGCAGTCCGGGGACAGGGGGTAACGAGCAGTACTTC. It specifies CASSPGTGGNEQYF.